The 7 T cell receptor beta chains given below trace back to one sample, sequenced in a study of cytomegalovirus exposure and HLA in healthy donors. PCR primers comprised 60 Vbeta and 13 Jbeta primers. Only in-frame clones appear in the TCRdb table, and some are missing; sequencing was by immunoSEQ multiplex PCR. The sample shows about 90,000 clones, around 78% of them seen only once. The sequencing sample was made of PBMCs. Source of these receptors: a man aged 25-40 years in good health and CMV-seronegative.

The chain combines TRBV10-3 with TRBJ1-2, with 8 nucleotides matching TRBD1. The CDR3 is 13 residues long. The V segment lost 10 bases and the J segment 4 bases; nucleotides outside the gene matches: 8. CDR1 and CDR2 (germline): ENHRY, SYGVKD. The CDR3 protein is CASGQGWAYGYTF. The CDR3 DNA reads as TGTGCCAGCGGACAGGGTTGGGCCTATGGCTACACCTTC.

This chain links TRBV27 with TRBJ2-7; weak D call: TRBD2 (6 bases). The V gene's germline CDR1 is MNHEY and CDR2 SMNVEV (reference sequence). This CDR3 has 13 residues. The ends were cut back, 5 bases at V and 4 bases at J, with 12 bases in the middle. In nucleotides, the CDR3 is TGTGCCAGCAGTCTTACCGGGGGTTACGAGCAGTACTTC. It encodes CASSLTGGYEQYF.

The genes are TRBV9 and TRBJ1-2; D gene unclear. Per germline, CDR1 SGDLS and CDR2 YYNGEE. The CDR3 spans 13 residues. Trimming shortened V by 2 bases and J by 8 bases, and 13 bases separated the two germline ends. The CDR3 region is CASSVGGRGGYTF. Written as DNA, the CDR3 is TGTGCCAGCAGCGTGGGCGGGAGAGGGGGCTACACCTTC.

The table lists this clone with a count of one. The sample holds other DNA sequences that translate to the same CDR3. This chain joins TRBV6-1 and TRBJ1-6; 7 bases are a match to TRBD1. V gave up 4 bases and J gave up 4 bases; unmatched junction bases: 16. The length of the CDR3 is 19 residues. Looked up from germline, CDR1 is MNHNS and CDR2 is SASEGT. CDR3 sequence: CASSVEGAINFRYNSPLHF. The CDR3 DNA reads TGTGCCAGCAGTGTGGAGGGGGCTATTAATTTTCGGTATAATTCACCCCTCCACTTT.

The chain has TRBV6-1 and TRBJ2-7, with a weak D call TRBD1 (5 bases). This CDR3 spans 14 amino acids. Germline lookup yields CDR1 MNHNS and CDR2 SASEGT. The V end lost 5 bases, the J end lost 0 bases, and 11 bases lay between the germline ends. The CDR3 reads CASSHRTGSYEQYF. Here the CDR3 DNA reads TGTGCCAGCAGTCATCGCACAGGCTCCTACGAGCAGTACTTC.

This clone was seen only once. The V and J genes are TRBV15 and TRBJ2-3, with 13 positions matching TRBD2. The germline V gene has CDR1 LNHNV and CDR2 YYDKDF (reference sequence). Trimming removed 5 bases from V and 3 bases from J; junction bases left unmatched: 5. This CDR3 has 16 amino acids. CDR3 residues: CATSSGLAGETDTQYF. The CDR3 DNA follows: TGTGCCACCAGCTCCGGACTAGCGGGAGAAACAGATACGCAGTATTTT. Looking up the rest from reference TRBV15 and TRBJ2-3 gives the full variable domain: DAMVIQNPRYQVTQFGKPVTLSCSQTLNHNVMYWYQQKSSQAPKLLFHYYDKDFNNEADTPDNFQSRRPNTSFCFLDIRSPGLGDTAMYLCATSSGLAGETDTQYFGPGTRLTVL.

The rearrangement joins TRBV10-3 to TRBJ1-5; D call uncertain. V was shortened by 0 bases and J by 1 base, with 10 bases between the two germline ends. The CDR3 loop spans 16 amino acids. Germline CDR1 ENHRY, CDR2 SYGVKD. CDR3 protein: CAISESPGISNQPQHF. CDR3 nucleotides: TGTGCCATCAGTGAGTCGCCGGGGATCAGCAATCAGCCCCAGCATTTT.